These T cell receptor beta chains were read from a single sample in a study of T cell responses to AZD1222 COVID-19 vaccine. This table comes from immunoSEQ multiplex PCR, and its TCRdb copy is limited to in-frame clones, with some not included. The sample consists of 110,000 to 150,000 clones, roughly nine tenths of them appearing once. The sequencing here drew on peripheral blood, taken on day 0 of AZD1222 vaccination. These receptors were collected from an adult in good health. Both conserved end residues are part of each CDR3. A D gene is named only where the DNA matches it firmly. Clone size is not always given. Where it is, it says once, few, many or a class for expanded clones.

abundance,d_gene,j_gene,v_gene,CDR3aa,CDR3nt
once,TRBD1,TRBJ1-1,TRBV2,CASSGPGQGARGTEAFF,TGTGCCAGCAGTGGGCCGGGACAGGGGGCGCGGGGCACTGAAGCTTTCTTT
-,-,TRBJ2-5,TRBV5-1,CASSLAKGSPYQETQYF,TGCGCCAGCAGCTTGGCCAAAGGCAGCCCCTACCAAGAGACCCAGTACTTC
-,TRBD2,TRBJ2-3,TRBV5-1,CASSPYSRPGLAGTDTQYF,TGCGCCAGCAGCCCATACTCGAGACCGGGACTAGCGGGAACAGATACGCAGTATTTT
once,-,TRBJ1-1,TRBV14,CASSQRRYTEAFF,TGTGCCAGCAGCCAACGTAGGTACACTGAAGCTTTCTTT
-,-,TRBJ1-2,TRBV28,CASSLERQGYGYTF,TGTGCCAGCAGTTTAGAGCGGCAGGGCTATGGCTACACCTTC
-,TRBD1,TRBJ2-3,TRBV7-6,CASSPGQGPDTQYF,TGTGCCAGCAGCCCTGGACAGGGACCAGATACGCAGTATTTT
-,-,TRBJ2-7,TRBV5-1,CASSLGASQYEQYF,TGCGCCAGCAGCTTGGGGGCTAGCCAATACGAGCAGTACTTC
-,TRBD2,TRBJ2-3,TRBV19,CASTDGRTTDTQYF,TGTGCCAGTACCGACGGGAGGACCACAGATACGCAGTATTTT
-,TRBD1,TRBJ2-7,TRBV6-5,CASSSDRGPYEQYF,TGTGCCAGCAGTTCGGACAGGGGACCCTACGAGCAGTACTTC
-,-,TRBJ2-1,TRBV1,CTSSQAPKTSGVYNEQFF,TGCACCAGCAGCCAAGCGCCCAAGACTAGCGGGGTCTACAATGAGCAGTTCTTC
-,TRBD1,TRBJ1-4,TRBV18,CASSPNRGSDEKLFF,TGTGCCAGCTCACCAAACAGGGGGTCAGATGAAAAACTGTTTTTT
-,TRBD1,TRBJ2-3,TRBV5-4,CASSHAGTGFLDTQYF,TGTGCCAGCAGCCACGCCGGGACAGGGTTTTTGGATACGCAGTATTTT
few,TRBD1,TRBJ2-1,TRBV6-4,CASSQGARYNEQFF,TGTGCCAGCAGCCAGGGGGCGAGGTACAATGAGCAGTTCTTC
-,-,TRBJ2-7,TRBV7-9,CASSSHPRQRRDHYYEQYF,TGTGCCAGCAGCTCCCACCCCCGACAGAGAAGGGATCACTACTACGAGCAGTACTTC
-,-,TRBJ1-1,TRBV4-1,CASSQDPSGNTEAFF,TGCGCCAGCAGCCAAGATCCATCCGGGAACACTGAAGCTTTCTTT
-,-,TRBJ1-4,TRBV3-1/TRBV3-2,CASSQNYRTVAGDEKLFF,TGTGCCAGCAGCCAAAATTACCGGACTGTGGCGGGGGATGAAAAACTGTTTTTT
-,TRBD1,TRBJ2-7,TRBV19,CASSIGQGAYEQYF,TGTGCCAGTAGTATAGGCCAGGGGGCCTACGAGCAGTACTTC
-,-,TRBJ1-2,TRBV28,CASSPRWQSGIYGYTF,TGTGCCAGCAGCCCTAGGTGGCAGAGCGGCATCTATGGCTACACCTTC
-,-,TRBJ1-1,TRBV2,CASSEWGGITEAFF,TGTGCCAGCAGTGAATGGGGCGGGATCACTGAAGCTTTCTTT
few,TRBD2,TRBJ2-1,TRBV4-1,CASSQRGGRVNEQFF,TGCGCCAGCAGCCAAAGGGGCGGGAGGGTCAATGAGCAGTTCTTC
-,-,TRBJ2-2,TRBV2,CASSDNTGELFF,TGTGCCAGCAGTGACAACACCGGGGAGCTGTTTTTT
-,-,TRBJ1-2,TRBV29-1,CSVEVGFPFYGYTF,TGCAGCGTTGAAGTAGGCTTCCCCTTCTATGGCTACACCTTC
-,-,TRBJ2-3,TRBV12-3/TRBV12-4,CASSGYTDTQYF,TGTGCCAGCAGTGGCTACACAGATACGCAGTATTTT
-,TRBD1,TRBJ1-2,TRBV7-2,CASRPTGTGARMTNYGYTF,TGTGCCAGCAGACCCACCGGGACAGGTGCCCGCATGACTAACTATGGCTACACCTTC
-,TRBD1,TRBJ1-2,TRBV4-3,CASSQDWDRPYGYTF,TGCGCCAGCAGCCAAGATTGGGACAGACCATATGGCTACACCTTC
-,TRBD2,TRBJ2-1,TRBV9,CASSVEGIAGNEQFF,TGTGCCAGCAGCGTAGAAGGGATAGCGGGTAATGAGCAGTTCTTC
-,-,TRBJ2-3,TRBV5-1,CASSRLGTPRGLSTDTQYF,TGCGCCAGCAGCCGACTCGGGACTCCAAGGGGGCTTAGCACAGATACGCAGTATTTT
-,-,TRBJ1-1,TRBV4-3,CASSQSGNTEAFF,TGCGCCAGCAGCCAAAGCGGAAACACTGAAGCTTTCTTT
-,TRBD2,TRBJ2-5,TRBV19,CASSGGLDSRETQYF,TGTGCCAGTAGTGGGGGACTAGATTCGCGTGAGACCCAGTACTTC
-,-,TRBJ2-6,TRBV5-6,CASSLSSGANVLTF,TGTGCCAGCAGCTTGAGTTCTGGGGCCAACGTCCTGACTTTC